Detailed here is one T cell receptor beta chain. In the authors' methods: Cell counts per sample came from amplifying reference gene primers. Using immunoSEQ multiplex PCR, the repertoire was profiled, and TCRdb retains in-frame clones only, with some absent. V and J calls and clone size are those listed in that table; D and trimming were worked out from the DNA. The sample carries under 200,000 clones, less than 85% recorded once. J lost 1 base, V lost 3 bases, and 2 bases had no gene match. This CDR3 region has 14 residues. Looked up from germline, CDR1 is LNHNV and CDR2 is YYDKDF (reference sequence). The data derive from a study of blood T cell repertoires in COVID-19.

The chain links TRBV15 to TRBJ1-1; TRBD1 matches 7 bases. The source material was PBMCs or T cells enriched from blood (not recorded which). This sequence originates from a man aged 55-75 years who had recovered from COVID-19. CDR3 sequence reads: CATSSGDRNTEAFF. Written as DNA, the CDR3 is TGTGCCACCAGCAGCGGGGACAGGAACACTGAAGCTTTCTTT.